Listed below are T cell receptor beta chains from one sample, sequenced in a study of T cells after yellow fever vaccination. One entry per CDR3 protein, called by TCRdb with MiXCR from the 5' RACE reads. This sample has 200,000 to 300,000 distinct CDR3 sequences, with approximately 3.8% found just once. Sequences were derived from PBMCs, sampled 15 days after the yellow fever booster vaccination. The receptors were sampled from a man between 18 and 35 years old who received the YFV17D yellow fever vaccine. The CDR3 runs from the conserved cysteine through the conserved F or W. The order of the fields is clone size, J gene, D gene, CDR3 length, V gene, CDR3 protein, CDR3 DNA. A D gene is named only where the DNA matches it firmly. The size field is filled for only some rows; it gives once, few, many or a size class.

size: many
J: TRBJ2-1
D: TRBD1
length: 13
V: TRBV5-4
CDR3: CASSPGQGNEQFF
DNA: TGTGCCAGCAGCCCTGGACAGGGCAATGAGCAGTTCTTC

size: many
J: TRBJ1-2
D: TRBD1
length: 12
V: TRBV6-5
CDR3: CATMTGEGGYTF
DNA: TGTGCCACAATGACAGGGGAGGGTGGCTACACCTTC

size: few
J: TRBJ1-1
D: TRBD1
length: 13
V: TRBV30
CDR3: CAWTGQPNTEAFF
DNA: TGTGCCTGGACGGGACAGCCGAACACTGAAGCTTTCTTT

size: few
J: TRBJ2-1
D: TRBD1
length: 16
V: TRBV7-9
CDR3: CASSPLGGQGRNEQFF
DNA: TGTGCCAGTAGTCCCTTGGGGGGACAGGGCAGAAATGAGCAGTTCTTC

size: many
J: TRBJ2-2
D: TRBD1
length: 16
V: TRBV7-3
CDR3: CASSLIGQGEAGELFF
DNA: TGTGCCAGCAGCTTAATTGGACAGGGGGAGGCCGGGGAGCTGTTTTTT

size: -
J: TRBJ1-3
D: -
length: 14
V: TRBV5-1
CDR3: CASSWDGAGNTIYF
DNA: TGCGCCAGCAGCTGGGACGGAGCTGGAAACACCATATATTTT

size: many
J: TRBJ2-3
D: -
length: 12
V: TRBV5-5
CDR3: CASEESGATQYF
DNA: TGTGCCAGCGAAGAGTCCGGGGCTACGCAGTATTTT

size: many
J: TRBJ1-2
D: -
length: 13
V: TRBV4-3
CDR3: CASSQGGDQGYTF
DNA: TGCGCCAGCAGCCAAGGAGGGGATCAAGGCTACACCTTC

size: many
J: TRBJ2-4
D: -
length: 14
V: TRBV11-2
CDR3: CASSPLGPKNIQYF
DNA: TGTGCCAGCAGCCCGTTAGGTCCGAAAAACATTCAGTACTTC

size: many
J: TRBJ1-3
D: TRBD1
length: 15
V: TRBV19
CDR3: CASKRQGRGGNTIYF
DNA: TGTGCCAGTAAGAGACAGGGGAGAGGAGGAAACACCATATATTTT

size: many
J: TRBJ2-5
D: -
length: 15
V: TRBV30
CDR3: CAWSLDRGYGETQYF
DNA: TGTGCCTGGTCACTAGATCGGGGGTACGGAGAGACCCAGTACTTC

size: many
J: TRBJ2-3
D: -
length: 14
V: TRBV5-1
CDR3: CASSPLDRGDTQYF
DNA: TGCGCCAGCTCCCCCCTTGACCGTGGAGATACGCAGTATTTT

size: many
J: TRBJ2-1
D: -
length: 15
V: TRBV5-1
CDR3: CASSLAGLSHDEQFF
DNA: TGCGCCAGCAGCTTGGCGGGGCTATCGCACGATGAGCAGTTCTTC

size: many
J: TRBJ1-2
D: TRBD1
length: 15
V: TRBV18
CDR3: CASSQGQGAYYGYTF
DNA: TGTGCCAGCTCCCAAGGACAGGGGGCGTACTATGGCTACACCTTC

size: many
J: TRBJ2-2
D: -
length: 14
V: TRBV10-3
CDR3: CAISGTPNTGELFF
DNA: TGTGCCATCAGTGGTACCCCGAACACCGGGGAGCTGTTTTTT

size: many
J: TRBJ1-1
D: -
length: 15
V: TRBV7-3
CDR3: CASSLTGTEYTEAFF
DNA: TGTGCCAGCAGTTTAACCGGGACGGAATACACTGAAGCTTTCTTT

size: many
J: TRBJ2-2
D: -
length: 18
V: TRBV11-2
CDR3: CASSPRAGQPPNTGELFF
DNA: TGTGCCAGCAGCCCTAGGGCCGGACAACCCCCTAACACCGGGGAGCTGTTTTTT

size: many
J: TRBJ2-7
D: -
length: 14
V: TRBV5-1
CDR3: CASSPRTASYEQYF
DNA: TGCGCCAGCAGCCCGCGGACAGCCTCCTACGAGCAGTACTTC

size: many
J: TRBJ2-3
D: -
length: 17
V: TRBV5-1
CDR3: CASSLDGQTTSTDTQYF
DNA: TGCGCCAGCAGCTTAGATGGACAGACGACCAGCACAGATACGCAGTATTTT

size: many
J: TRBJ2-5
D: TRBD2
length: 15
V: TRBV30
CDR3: CAWSLGTSGGRPQYF
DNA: TGTGCCTGGAGCCTCGGGACTAGCGGGGGGCGACCCCAGTACTTC

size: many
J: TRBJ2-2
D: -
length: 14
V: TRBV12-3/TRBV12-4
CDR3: CASSRDKYTGELFF
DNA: TGTGCCAGCAGCCGGGACAAGTACACCGGGGAGCTGTTTTTT

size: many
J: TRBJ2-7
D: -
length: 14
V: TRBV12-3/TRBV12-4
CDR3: CASSSFPDSYEQYF
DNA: TGTGCCAGCAGTTCATTCCCGGACAGCTACGAGCAGTACTTC

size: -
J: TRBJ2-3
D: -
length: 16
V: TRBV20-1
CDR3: CSARGGPPGGTDTQYF
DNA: TGCAGTGCTAGAGGTGGACCACCGGGGGGCACAGATACGCAGTATTTT

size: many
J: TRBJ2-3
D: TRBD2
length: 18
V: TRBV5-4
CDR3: CASSKPGLAGAFTDTQYF
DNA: TGTGCCAGCAGCAAGCCGGGACTAGCGGGGGCCTTCACAGATACGCAGTATTTT

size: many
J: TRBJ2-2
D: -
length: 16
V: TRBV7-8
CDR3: CASSPFGRGGSGELFF
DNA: TGTGCCAGCAGCCCTTTCGGGCGGGGTGGGTCCGGGGAGCTGTTTTTT

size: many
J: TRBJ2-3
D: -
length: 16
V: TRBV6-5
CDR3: CASSYGFTLKADTQYF
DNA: TGTGCCAGCAGTTACGGGTTCACCCTTAAGGCAGATACGCAGTATTTT

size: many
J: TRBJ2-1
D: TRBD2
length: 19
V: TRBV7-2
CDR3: CASSRQGLATFSSYNEQFF
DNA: TGTGCCAGCAGCCGGCAGGGACTAGCGACCTTCAGCTCCTACAATGAGCAGTTCTTC

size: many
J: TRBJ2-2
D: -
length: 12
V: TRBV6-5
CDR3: CASRKGTGELFF
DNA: TGTGCCAGCAGGAAGGGGACCGGGGAGCTGTTTTTT

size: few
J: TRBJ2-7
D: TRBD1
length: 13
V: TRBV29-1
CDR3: CSVEVSGTDEQYF
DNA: TGCAGCGTTGAAGTCTCCGGGACAGACGAGCAGTACTTC

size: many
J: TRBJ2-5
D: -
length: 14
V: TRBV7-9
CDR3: CASSSGGLGETQYF
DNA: TGTGCCAGCAGCTCCGGGGGACTTGGAGAGACCCAGTACTTC

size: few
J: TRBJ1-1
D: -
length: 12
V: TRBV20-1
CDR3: CSAIGFSGEAFF
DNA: TGCAGTGCTATAGGGTTTTCGGGTGAAGCTTTCTTT

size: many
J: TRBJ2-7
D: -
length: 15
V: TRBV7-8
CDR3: CASSPGQISSYEQYF
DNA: TGTGCCAGCAGCCCAGGACAGATCAGCTCCTACGAGCAGTACTTC

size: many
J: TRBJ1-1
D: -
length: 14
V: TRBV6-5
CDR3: CASKIRLRNTEAFF
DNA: TGTGCCAGCAAAATACGGCTCCGGAACACTGAAGCTTTCTTT

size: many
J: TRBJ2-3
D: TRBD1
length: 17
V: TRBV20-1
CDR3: CSARGGGTGGWVDTQYF
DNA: TGCAGTGCTAGAGGAGGAGGGACAGGGGGTTGGGTAGATACGCAGTATTTT

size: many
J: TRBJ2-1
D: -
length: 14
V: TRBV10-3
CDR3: CAISGGQPNNEQFF
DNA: TGTGCCATCAGCGGCGGACAGCCGAACAATGAGCAGTTCTTC

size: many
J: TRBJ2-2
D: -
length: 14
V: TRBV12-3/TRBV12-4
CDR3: CASSKDPNTGELFF
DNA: TGTGCCAGCAGCAAGGACCCGAACACCGGGGAGCTGTTTTTT

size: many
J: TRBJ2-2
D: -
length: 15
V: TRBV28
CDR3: CASSLGGLYTGELFF
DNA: TGTGCCAGCAGTTTGGGTGGGCTTTACACCGGGGAGCTGTTTTTT